This T cell receptor beta chain was profiled in a study of OX40 agonist ivuxolimab in advanced cancers. About the research overall: Each patient was given ivuxolimab into a vein every 2 weeks, at 0.01 to 10 mg/kg. Partial responses were achieved by three patients: one hepatocellular carcinoma, two cutaneous melanoma.

Patients who had autoimmune disease history or got systemic immunosuppression were left out. Study conclusions and caveats: Those patients achieving a partial response at 0.1-3.0 mg/kg showed among the lowest clonal expansion.

V gave up 0 bases and J gave up 7 bases; unmatched junction bases: 10. Looked up from germline, CDR1 is SGDLS and CDR2 is YYNGEE. The CDR3 is 16 residues long. The protocol was immunoSEQ multiplex PCR, while the TCRdb copy is restricted to in-frame clones and leaves out a portion. The table lists about 70,000 clones, approximately 86% of them singletons, with around 3% in the top ten. This clone was counted between two and nine times. The antigen is undetermined. The sequences come from CD4+ or CD8+ T cells sorted from blood, collected in a trial of the OX40 agonist ivuxolimab. The chain has TRBV9 and TRBJ2-7; 10 bases agree with TRBD2. The source of this sequence is an adult with an advanced solid tumor such as melanoma, head and neck, liver or kidney cancer. The CDR3 loop is CASSVAPSGRLSEQYF. In DNA form, the CDR3 reads TGTGCCAGCAGCGTAGCCCCTAGCGGGAGACTGAGTGAGCAGTACTTC.